This T cell receptor (beta chain) was documented in a study of beta chain features in type 1 diabetes. Study-wide context: Healthy donors, compared against patients, showed similar age, gender and cell yields. Roughly 98 million sorted cells were examined across all samples. Findings of the study overall: In type 1 diabetes patients, VDJ junctions had fewer insertions; deletions at these junctions were more frequent. Significant though moderate, a shortening of TCRB CDR3s appeared in all four CD4+ subsets of Type 1 diabetes patients.

Turning to this clone: Its antigen is not identified.

Trimming removed 3 bases from V and 2 bases from J, with 7 bases in between. Germline CDR1 and CDR2: KGHSH and LQKENI. CDR3 length equals 13 residues. Every isolated RNA sample was fully reverse transcribed, so sequencing captured expressed TCRB transcripts. Average reads for naive, central memory and regulatory T cell samples were several million. Using immunoSEQ multiplex PCR, the repertoire was profiled, and TCRdb retains in-frame clones only, with some absent. The sample includes around 40,000 clones, 60% to 75% of them seen just once. The origin of this receptor is a man between 25 and 39 years old with type 1 diabetes. Some clones in this sample may be carry-over from other donors' samples. Input material: Tregs from blood. V gene TRBV18 combines with J gene TRBJ1-1; unclear D gene. The CDR3 sequence is CASSPGINTEAFF. CDR3 nucleotides: TGTGCCAGCTCACCGGGCATTAACACTGAAGCTTTCTTT.